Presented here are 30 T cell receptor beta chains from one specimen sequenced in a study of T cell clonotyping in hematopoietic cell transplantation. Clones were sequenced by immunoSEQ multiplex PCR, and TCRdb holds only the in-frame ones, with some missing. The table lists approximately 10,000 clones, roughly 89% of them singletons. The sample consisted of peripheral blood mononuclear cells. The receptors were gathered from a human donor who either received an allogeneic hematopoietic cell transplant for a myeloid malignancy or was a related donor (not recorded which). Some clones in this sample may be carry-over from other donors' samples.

The CDR3 is CATSRDLGVYEQYF. CDR3 bases: TGTGCCACCAGCAGAGATCTAGGCGTTTACGAGCAGTACTTC. V gene TRBV15 combines with J gene TRBJ2-7; D unresolved. The CDR3 covers 14 residues. Per germline, CDR1 LNHNV and CDR2 YYDKDF (reference sequence). The ends were cut back, 0 bases at V and 4 bases at J, with 10 bases in the middle.

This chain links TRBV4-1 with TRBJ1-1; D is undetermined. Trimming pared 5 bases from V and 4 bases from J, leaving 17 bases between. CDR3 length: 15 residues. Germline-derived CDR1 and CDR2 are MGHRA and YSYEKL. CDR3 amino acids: CASSLRGAGGTEAFF. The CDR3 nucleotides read TGCGCCAGCAGCTTACGAGGCGCCGGCGGCACTGAAGCTTTCTTT.

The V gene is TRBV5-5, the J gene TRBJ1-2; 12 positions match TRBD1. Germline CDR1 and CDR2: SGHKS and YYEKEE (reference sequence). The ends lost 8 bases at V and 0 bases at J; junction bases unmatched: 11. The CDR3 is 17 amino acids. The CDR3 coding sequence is TGTGCCAGTTTCCCCGGGACAGGGGGCCGATCTAACTATGGCTACACCTTC. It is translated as CASFPGTGGRSNYGYTF.

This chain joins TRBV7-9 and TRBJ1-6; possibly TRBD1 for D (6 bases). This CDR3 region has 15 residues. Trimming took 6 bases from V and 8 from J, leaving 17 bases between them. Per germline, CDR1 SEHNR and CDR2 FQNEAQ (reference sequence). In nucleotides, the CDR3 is TGTGCCAGCAGACAACCGGGACACCCCTATTCACCCCTCCACTTT. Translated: CASRQPGHPYSPLHF.

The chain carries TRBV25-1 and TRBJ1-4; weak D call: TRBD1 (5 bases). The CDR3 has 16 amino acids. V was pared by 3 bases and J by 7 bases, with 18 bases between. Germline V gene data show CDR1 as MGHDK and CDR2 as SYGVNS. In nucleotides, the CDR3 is TGTGCCAGCAGTGACCAGGGAGGGCAGGGAAGTGAAAAACTGTTTTTT. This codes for CASSDQGGQGSEKLFF.

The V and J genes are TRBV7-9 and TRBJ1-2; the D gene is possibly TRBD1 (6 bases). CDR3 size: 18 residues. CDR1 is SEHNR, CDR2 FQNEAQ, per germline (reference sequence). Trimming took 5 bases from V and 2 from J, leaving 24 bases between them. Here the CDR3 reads CASSLKSGTNLLNYGYTF. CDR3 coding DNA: TGTGCCAGCAGCCTCAAGTCTGGGACAAATCTACTCAACTATGGCTACACCTTC.

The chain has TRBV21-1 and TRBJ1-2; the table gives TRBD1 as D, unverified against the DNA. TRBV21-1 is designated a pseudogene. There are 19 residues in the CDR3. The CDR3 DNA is TGTGCCAGCAGCAAAGATTTCGGCAGGGCCGTCCCCTACCCCTATGGCTACACCTTC. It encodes CASSKDFGRAVPYPYGYTF.

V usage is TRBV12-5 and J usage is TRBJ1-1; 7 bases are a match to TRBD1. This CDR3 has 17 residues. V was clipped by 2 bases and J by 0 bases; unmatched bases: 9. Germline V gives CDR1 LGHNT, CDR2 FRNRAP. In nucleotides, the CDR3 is TGTGCTAGTGGTTTGAACAGGGGCGGTCTTATGAACACTGAAGCTTTCTTT. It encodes CASGLNRGGLMNTEAFF.

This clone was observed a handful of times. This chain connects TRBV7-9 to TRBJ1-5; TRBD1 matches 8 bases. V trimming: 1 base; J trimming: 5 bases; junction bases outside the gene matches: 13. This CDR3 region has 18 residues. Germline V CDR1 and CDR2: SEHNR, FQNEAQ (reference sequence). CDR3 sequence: CASSLGGWSLTGDQPQHF. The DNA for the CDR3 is TGTGCCAGCAGCTTAGGTGGTTGGAGTTTGACAGGGGATCAGCCCCAGCATTTT.

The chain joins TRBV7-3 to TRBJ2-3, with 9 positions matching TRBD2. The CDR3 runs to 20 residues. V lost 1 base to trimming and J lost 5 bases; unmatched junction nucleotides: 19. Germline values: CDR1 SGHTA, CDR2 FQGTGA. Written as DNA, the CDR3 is TGTGCCAGCAGCTTAAATGGCGGGGGGGCGACCTTAGCATGGGAAGATACGCAGTATTTT. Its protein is CASSLNGGGATLAWEDTQYF. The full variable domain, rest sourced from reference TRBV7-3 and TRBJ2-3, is GAGVSQTPSNKVTEKGKYVELRCDPISGHTALYWYRQSLGQGPEFLIYFQGTGAADDSGLPNDRFFAVRPEGSVSTLKIQRTERGDSAVYLCASSLNGGGATLAWEDTQYFGPGTRLTVL.

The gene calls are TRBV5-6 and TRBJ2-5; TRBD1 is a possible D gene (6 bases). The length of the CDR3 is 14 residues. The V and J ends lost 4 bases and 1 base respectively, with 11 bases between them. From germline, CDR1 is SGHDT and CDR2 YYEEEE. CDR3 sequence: CASSPRTAQETQYF. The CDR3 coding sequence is TGTGCCAGCAGCCCACGGACAGCCCAAGAGACCCAGTACTTC.

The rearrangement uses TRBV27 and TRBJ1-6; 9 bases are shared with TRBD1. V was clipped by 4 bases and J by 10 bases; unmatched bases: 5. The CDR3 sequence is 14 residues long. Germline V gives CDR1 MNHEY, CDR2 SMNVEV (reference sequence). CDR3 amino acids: CASSYGTGHSPLHF. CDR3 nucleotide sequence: TGTGCCAGCAGTTATGGGACAGGGCACTCACCCCTCCACTTT.

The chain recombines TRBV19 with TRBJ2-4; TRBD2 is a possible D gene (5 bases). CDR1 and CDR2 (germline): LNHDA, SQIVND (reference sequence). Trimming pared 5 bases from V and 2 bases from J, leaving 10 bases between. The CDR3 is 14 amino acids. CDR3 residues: CASSATGTKNIQYF. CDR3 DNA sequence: TGTGCCAGTAGTGCCACCGGGACCAAAAACATTCAGTACTTC.

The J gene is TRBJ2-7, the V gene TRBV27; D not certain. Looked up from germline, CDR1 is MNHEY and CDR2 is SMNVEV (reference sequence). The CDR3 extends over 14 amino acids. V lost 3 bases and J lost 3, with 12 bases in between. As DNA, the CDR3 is TGTGCCAGCAGTTTGTCTCAGGCTGGCTACGAGCAGTACTTC. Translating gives CASSLSQAGYEQYF.

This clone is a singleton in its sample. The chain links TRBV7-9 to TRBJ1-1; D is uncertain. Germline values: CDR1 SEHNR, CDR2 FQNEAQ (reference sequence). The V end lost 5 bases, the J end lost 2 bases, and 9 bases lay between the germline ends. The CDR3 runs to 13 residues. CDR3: CASSPGSNTEAFF. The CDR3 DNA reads TGTGCCAGCAGCCCCGGTAGCAACACTGAAGCTTTCTTT.

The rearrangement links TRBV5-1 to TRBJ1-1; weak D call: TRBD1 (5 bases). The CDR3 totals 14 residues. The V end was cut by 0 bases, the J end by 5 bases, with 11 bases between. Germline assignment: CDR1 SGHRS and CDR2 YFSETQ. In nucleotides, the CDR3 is TGCGCCAGCAGCTTGGCGTCGGGGGGGACTGAAGCTTTCTTT. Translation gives CASSLASGGTEAFF.

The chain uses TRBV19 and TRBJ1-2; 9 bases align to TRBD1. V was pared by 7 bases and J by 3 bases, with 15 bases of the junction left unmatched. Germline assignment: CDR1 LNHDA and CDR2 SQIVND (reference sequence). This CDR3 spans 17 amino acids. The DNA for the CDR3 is TGTGCCAGTACCACACATAATTTCGGACAGGGGCACTATGGCTACACCTTC. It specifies CASTTHNFGQGHYGYTF.

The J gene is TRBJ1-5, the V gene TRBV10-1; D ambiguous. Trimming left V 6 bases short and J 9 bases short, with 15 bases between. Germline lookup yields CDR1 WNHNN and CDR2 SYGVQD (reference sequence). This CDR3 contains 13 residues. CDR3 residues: CASSDIWTPPQHF. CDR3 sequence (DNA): TGCGCCAGCAGCGACATTTGGACTCCGCCCCAGCATTTT.

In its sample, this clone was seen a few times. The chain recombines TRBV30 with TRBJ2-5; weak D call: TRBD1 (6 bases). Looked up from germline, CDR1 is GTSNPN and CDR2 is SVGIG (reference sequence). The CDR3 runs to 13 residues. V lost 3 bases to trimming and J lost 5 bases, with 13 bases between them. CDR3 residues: CAWRKGGVETQYF. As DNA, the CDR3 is TGTGCCTGGAGAAAAGGGGGAGTTGAGACCCAGTACTTC.

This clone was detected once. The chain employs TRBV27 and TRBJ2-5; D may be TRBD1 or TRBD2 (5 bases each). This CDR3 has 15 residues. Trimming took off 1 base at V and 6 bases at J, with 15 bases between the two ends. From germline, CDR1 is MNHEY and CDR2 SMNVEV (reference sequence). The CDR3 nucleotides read TGTGCCAGCAGTTTATTTACAGGTGGAGGAAAGACCCAGTACTTC. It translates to CASSLFTGGGKTQYF.

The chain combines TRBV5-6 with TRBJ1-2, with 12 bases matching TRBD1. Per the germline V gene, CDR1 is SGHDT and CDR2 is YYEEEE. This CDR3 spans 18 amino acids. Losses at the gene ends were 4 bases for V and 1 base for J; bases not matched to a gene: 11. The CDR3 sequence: CASSETGTGGLFNYGYTF. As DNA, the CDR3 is TGTGCCAGCAGCGAAACCGGGACAGGGGGCCTTTTTAACTATGGCTACACCTTC.

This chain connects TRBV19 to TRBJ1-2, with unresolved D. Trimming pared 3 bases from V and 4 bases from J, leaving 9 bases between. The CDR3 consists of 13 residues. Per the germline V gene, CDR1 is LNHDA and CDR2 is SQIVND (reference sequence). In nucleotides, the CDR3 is TGTGCCAGTAGTATCGGGTGGGCCTATGGCTACACCTTC. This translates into CASSIGWAYGYTF.

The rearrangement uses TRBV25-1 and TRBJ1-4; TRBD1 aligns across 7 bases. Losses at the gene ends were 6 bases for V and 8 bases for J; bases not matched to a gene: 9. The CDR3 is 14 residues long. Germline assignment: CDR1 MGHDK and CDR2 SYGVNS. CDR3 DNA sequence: TGTGCCAGCAGCAAGACCGGGACAGTCGAAAAACTGTTTTTT. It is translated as CASSKTGTVEKLFF. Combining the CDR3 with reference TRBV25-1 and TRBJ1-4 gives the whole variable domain EADIYQTPRYLVIGTGKKITLECSQTMGHDKMYWYQQDPGMELHLIHYSYGVNSTEKGDLSSESTVSRIRTEHFPLTLESARPSHTSQYLCASSKTGTVEKLFFGSGTQLSVL.

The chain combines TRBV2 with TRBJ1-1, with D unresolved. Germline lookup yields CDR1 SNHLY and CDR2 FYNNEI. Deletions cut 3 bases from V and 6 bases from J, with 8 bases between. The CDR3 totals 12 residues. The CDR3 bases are TGTGCCAGCAGTGACAATTGGGCTGAAGCTTTCTTT. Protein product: CASSDNWAEAFF.

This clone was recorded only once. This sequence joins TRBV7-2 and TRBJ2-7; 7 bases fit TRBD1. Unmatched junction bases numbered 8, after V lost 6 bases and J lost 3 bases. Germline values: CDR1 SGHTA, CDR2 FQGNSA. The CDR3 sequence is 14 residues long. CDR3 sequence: CASRLDRVGYEQYF. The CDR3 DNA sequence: TGTGCCAGCAGACTTGACAGGGTCGGCTACGAGCAGTACTTC.

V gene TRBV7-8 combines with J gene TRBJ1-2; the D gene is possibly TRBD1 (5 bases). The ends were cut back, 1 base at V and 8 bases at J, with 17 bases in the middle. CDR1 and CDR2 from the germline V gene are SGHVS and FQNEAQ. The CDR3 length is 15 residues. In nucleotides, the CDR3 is TGTGCCAGCAGCTTAGTGTTCAGGGAAGTAGGGGGCTACACCTTC. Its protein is CASSLVFREVGGYTF. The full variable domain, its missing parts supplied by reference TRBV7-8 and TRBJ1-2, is GAGVSQSPRYKVAKRGQDVALRCDPISGHVSLFWYQQALGQGPEFLTYFQNEAQLDKSGLPSDRFFAERPEGSVSTLKIQRTQQEDSAVYLCASSLVFREVGGYTFGSGTRLTVV.

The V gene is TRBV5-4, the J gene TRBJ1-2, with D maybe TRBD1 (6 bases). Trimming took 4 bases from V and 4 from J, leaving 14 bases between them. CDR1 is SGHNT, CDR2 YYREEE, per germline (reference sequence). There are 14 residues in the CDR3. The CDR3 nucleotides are TGTGCCAGCAGCCCGGCCGGGGGCGGCTATGGCTACACCTTC. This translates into CASSPAGGGYGYTF.

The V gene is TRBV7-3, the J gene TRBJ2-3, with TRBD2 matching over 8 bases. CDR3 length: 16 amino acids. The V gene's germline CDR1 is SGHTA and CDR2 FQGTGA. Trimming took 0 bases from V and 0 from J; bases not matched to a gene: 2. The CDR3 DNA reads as TGTGCCAGCAGCTTAACCGGGACTAGGAGCACAGATACGCAGTATTTT. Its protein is CASSLTGTRSTDTQYF.

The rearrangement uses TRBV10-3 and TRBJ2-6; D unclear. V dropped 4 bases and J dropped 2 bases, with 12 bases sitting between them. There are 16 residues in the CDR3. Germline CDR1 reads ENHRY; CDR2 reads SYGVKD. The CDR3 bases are TGTGCCATCAGTGTGGCACGCACCACTGGGGCCAACGTCCTGACTTTC. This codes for CAISVARTTGANVLTF.

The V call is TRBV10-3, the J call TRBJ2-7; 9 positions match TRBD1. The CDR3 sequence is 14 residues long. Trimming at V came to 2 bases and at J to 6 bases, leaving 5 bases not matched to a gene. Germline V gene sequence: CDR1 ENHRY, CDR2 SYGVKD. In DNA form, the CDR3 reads TGTGCCATCAGTGAGGGGACAGGGAACGGCGAGCAGTACTTC. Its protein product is CAISEGTGNGEQYF.